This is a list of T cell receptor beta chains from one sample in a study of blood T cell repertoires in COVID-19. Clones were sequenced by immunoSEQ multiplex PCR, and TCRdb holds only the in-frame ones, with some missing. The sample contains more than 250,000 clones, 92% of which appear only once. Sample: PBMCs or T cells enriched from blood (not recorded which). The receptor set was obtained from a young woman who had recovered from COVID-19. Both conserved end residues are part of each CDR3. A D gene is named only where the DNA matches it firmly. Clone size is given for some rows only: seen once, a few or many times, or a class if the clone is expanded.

CDR3 DNA: TGTGCCAGCAGCATGGGAGTTGGTGTGAACACTGAAGCTTTCTTT
CDR3 protein: CASSMGVGVNTEAFF
V gene: TRBV21-1
J gene: TRBJ1-1
clone size: NA
D gene: NA

CDR3 DNA: TGTGCCAGTAGGACCCCGGACAGACTGAACACTGAAGCTTTCTTT
CDR3 protein: CASRTPDRLNTEAFF
V gene: TRBV19
J gene: TRBJ1-1
clone size: NA
D gene: NA

CDR3 DNA: TGTGCCAGCAGCTTAGAGGAGGGACAGTTCACCGGGGAGCTGTTTTTT
CDR3 protein: CASSLEEGQFTGELFF
V gene: TRBV7-9
J gene: TRBJ2-2
clone size: NA
D gene: NA

CDR3 DNA: TGTGCCAGCAGTTCTCCCTTACTTAGCGGGAGGTCAGATACGCAGTATTTT
CDR3 protein: CASSSPLLSGRSDTQYF
V gene: TRBV28
J gene: TRBJ2-3
clone size: NA
D gene: TRBD2

CDR3 DNA: TGTGCCAGCAGCTTAGGGACTACCTCGTCGCAGTACTTC
CDR3 protein: CASSLGTTSSQYF
V gene: TRBV11-2
J gene: TRBJ2-7
clone size: NA
D gene: NA

CDR3 DNA: TGTGCCAGCAGCTCCACTAGCGGGGGGGCCAGGACCGGGGAGCTGTTTTTT
CDR3 protein: CASSSTSGGARTGELFF
V gene: TRBV7-3
J gene: TRBJ2-2
clone size: NA
D gene: TRBD2

CDR3 DNA: TGTGCCAGCAGAAAGGCAGGGAACACTGAAGCTTTCTTT
CDR3 protein: CASRKAGNTEAFF
V gene: TRBV27
J gene: TRBJ1-1
clone size: NA
D gene: NA

CDR3 DNA: TGTGCCACCAGCAGAGATCCTAGGTACAGGTCGAAGCGGGAGCAAGATAGGTACGAGCAGTACTTC
CDR3 protein: CATSRDPRYRSKREQDRYEQYF
V gene: TRBV15
J gene: TRBJ2-7
clone size: NA
D gene: TRBD2

CDR3 DNA: TGTGCCAGCAGTTTATTCGGCGGGGAGCAGTTCTTC
CDR3 protein: CASSLFGGEQFF
V gene: TRBV28
J gene: TRBJ2-1
clone size: NA
D gene: NA

CDR3 DNA: TGCAGCCCAGCACCCACGGGACAGGGGCCGATCACCTTC
CDR3 protein: CSPAPTGQGPITF
V gene: TRBV29-1
J gene: TRBJ1-2
clone size: NA
D gene: TRBD1

CDR3 DNA: TGTGCCAGCAGCGGGGGAGGGGCCCCTTACAATGAGCAGTTCTTC
CDR3 protein: CASSGGGAPYNEQFF
V gene: TRBV5-5
J gene: TRBJ2-1
clone size: once
D gene: TRBD2

CDR3 DNA: TGTGCCAGCAGCCCCTGGGTAGCGGGGGGATCAATTTCCTACGAGCAGTACTTC
CDR3 protein: CASSPWVAGGSISYEQYF
V gene: TRBV11-3
J gene: TRBJ2-7
clone size: NA
D gene: TRBD2

CDR3 DNA: TGTGCCAGCAGCTCGGGACTAGCGGGGGGGCCGAGCACAGATACGCAGTATTTT
CDR3 protein: CASSSGLAGGPSTDTQYF
V gene: TRBV7-2
J gene: TRBJ2-3
clone size: NA
D gene: TRBD2

CDR3 DNA: TGTGCCAGCAGTACAGGGGGCGGCGGCTACAATGAGCAGTTCTTC
CDR3 protein: CASSTGGGGYNEQFF
V gene: TRBV2
J gene: TRBJ2-1
clone size: few
D gene: TRBD1

CDR3 DNA: TGTGCCAGCAGTTACGTGGGGGGGCCAGGGCCCCGAGGGCAGTACTTC
CDR3 protein: CASSYVGGPGPRGQYF
V gene: TRBV6-2/TRBV6-3
J gene: TRBJ2-7
clone size: NA
D gene: NA

CDR3 DNA: TGTGCCAGCACCCCCCGAGTCGGCTCCTACAATGAGCAGTTCTTC
CDR3 protein: CASTPRVGSYNEQFF
V gene: TRBV7-2
J gene: TRBJ2-1
clone size: NA
D gene: NA

CDR3 DNA: TGTGCCAGCAGCCTTGGGGGGGTTTTCGCTCACGAGCAGTACTTC
CDR3 protein: CASSLGGVFAHEQYF
V gene: TRBV3-1/TRBV3-2
J gene: TRBJ2-7
clone size: NA
D gene: TRBD2

CDR3 DNA: TGTGCCAGCAGTCAGGCGGGGGAGCTGTTTTTT
CDR3 protein: CASSQAGELFF
V gene: TRBV6-2/TRBV6-3
J gene: TRBJ2-2
clone size: once
D gene: NA

CDR3 DNA: TGTGCCAGCAGTTCTTGGGGAGACACTGAAGCTTTCTTT
CDR3 protein: CASSSWGDTEAFF
V gene: TRBV12-3/TRBV12-4
J gene: TRBJ1-1
clone size: NA
D gene: NA

CDR3 DNA: TGTGCCAGCAGTCCTTCGATGGGCTCGTACAATCAGCCCCAGCATTTT
CDR3 protein: CASSPSMGSYNQPQHF
V gene: TRBV27
J gene: TRBJ1-5
clone size: NA
D gene: NA

CDR3 DNA: TGCAGCGTCGGGGTCTGGGACAGCAGCTTCACAGATACGCAGTATTTT
CDR3 protein: CSVGVWDSSFTDTQYF
V gene: TRBV29-1
J gene: TRBJ2-3
clone size: NA
D gene: TRBD1

CDR3 DNA: TGTGCCAGCAGCTTAGCTTCGCCTCAGGGCGGATTTGGCTACACCTTC
CDR3 protein: CASSLASPQGGFGYTF
V gene: TRBV7-2
J gene: TRBJ1-2
clone size: NA
D gene: NA

CDR3 DNA: TGTGCCAGCAGCCCCACGGTCGGTGAAAAACTGTTTTTT
CDR3 protein: CASSPTVGEKLFF
V gene: TRBV7-9
J gene: TRBJ1-4
clone size: NA
D gene: NA

CDR3 DNA: TGTGCCAGCAGTCTAATGGGACAGGGGGTTAATTCACCCCTCCACTTT
CDR3 protein: CASSLMGQGVNSPLHF
V gene: TRBV2
J gene: TRBJ1-6
clone size: NA
D gene: TRBD1

CDR3 DNA: TGCGCCAGCAGCTTGCCGGGAGGTAGCACAGATACGCAGTATTTT
CDR3 protein: CASSLPGGSTDTQYF
V gene: TRBV5-1
J gene: TRBJ2-3
clone size: NA
D gene: TRBD2

CDR3 DNA: TGCGCCAGCAGCTTCCGGGAGGATAATGAAAAACTGTTTTTT
CDR3 protein: CASSFREDNEKLFF
V gene: TRBV5-1
J gene: TRBJ1-4
clone size: NA
D gene: NA

CDR3 DNA: TGTGCCAGCAGCGTTTCAGGGACAGATACGCAGTATTTT
CDR3 protein: CASSVSGTDTQYF
V gene: TRBV9
J gene: TRBJ2-3
clone size: NA
D gene: NA

CDR3 DNA: TGTGCCAGCAGTGAATCCCCAGGGAACACGAACACCGGGGAGCTGTTTTTT
CDR3 protein: CASSESPGNTNTGELFF
V gene: TRBV25-1
J gene: TRBJ2-2
clone size: NA
D gene: NA

CDR3 DNA: TGTGCCAGCAGTTACTCAGGGGCTGACTCCTACGAGCAGTACTTC
CDR3 protein: CASSYSGADSYEQYF
V gene: TRBV6-5
J gene: TRBJ2-7
clone size: NA
D gene: NA

CDR3 DNA: TGTGCCAGCAGCCCCCGGACTGATAACACCGGGGAGCTGTTTTTT
CDR3 protein: CASSPRTDNTGELFF
V gene: TRBV9
J gene: TRBJ2-2
clone size: NA
D gene: NA

CDR3 DNA: TGTGCCAGCAGTTTTGGCAGGGGCACCTACGAGCAGTACTTC
CDR3 protein: CASSFGRGTYEQYF
V gene: TRBV27
J gene: TRBJ2-7
clone size: NA
D gene: NA

CDR3 DNA: TGTGCCAGCAGACGTGGGACAGCAACTAATGAAAAACTGTTTTTT
CDR3 protein: CASRRGTATNEKLFF
V gene: TRBV7-8
J gene: TRBJ1-4
clone size: NA
D gene: TRBD1

CDR3 DNA: TGTGCCAGCAGCGGGGGGACAGCGTACCAAGAGACCCAGTACTTC
CDR3 protein: CASSGGTAYQETQYF
V gene: TRBV9
J gene: TRBJ2-5
clone size: few
D gene: TRBD1

CDR3 DNA: TGTGCCAGTAGTACGGGGAGGACAGGGAAGGCCATGAGCTATGGCTACACCTTC
CDR3 protein: CASSTGRTGKAMSYGYTF
V gene: TRBV19
J gene: TRBJ1-2
clone size: NA
D gene: TRBD1

CDR3 DNA: TGTGCCTGCAGGACAGGGAAAACACCTTACTCTGGAAACACCATATATTTT
CDR3 protein: CACRTGKTPYSGNTIYF
V gene: TRBV30
J gene: TRBJ1-3
clone size: NA
D gene: TRBD1

CDR3 DNA: TGTGCCAGCAGTAGACTAGGGGAGGGCAATCAGCCCCAGCATTTT
CDR3 protein: CASSRLGEGNQPQHF
V gene: TRBV6-5
J gene: TRBJ1-5
clone size: NA
D gene: NA

CDR3 DNA: TGTGCCAGCAGTTCTTCCGGGACAGGGTTAATAGACACCTTC
CDR3 protein: CASSSSGTGLIDTF
V gene: TRBV28
J gene: TRBJ1-2
clone size: NA
D gene: TRBD1

CDR3 DNA: TGTGCCAGCAGTTTGCGGGGACGAGCTAACTATGGCTACACCTTC
CDR3 protein: CASSLRGRANYGYTF
V gene: TRBV28
J gene: TRBJ1-2
clone size: NA
D gene: NA

CDR3 DNA: TGTGCCAGCAGTTACTCGCTCCCAGGGCGGAACTATGGCTACACCTTC
CDR3 protein: CASSYSLPGRNYGYTF
V gene: TRBV6-5
J gene: TRBJ1-2
clone size: few
D gene: NA

CDR3 DNA: TGCGCCAGCAGCCCTAGGACAGGGGAGCGAGCTTTCTTT
CDR3 protein: CASSPRTGERAFF
V gene: TRBV5-1
J gene: TRBJ1-1
clone size: NA
D gene: TRBD1

CDR3 DNA: TGTGCCAGCAGCCCACGGGACAGGGGGCTGGAGACCCAGTACTTC
CDR3 protein: CASSPRDRGLETQYF
V gene: TRBV3-1/TRBV3-2
J gene: TRBJ2-5
clone size: NA
D gene: TRBD1

CDR3 DNA: TGTGCCAGCAGCCCCGGACAGCTCCATGGCTACACCTTC
CDR3 protein: CASSPGQLHGYTF
V gene: TRBV28
J gene: TRBJ1-2
clone size: NA
D gene: NA

CDR3 DNA: TGCAGTGCTAGTTTACAGGACACAGATACGCAGTATTTT
CDR3 protein: CSASLQDTDTQYF
V gene: TRBV20-1
J gene: TRBJ2-3
clone size: NA
D gene: NA

CDR3 DNA: TGTGCCAGCTCACCTTTGGACAGGGGGAACTATGGCTACACCTTC
CDR3 protein: CASSPLDRGNYGYTF
V gene: TRBV18
J gene: TRBJ1-2
clone size: NA
D gene: TRBD1

CDR3 DNA: TGTGCCAGCAGCCAAGTACGGACAGGACCCTACGAGCAGTACTTC
CDR3 protein: CASSQVRTGPYEQYF
V gene: TRBV3-1/TRBV3-2
J gene: TRBJ2-7
clone size: NA
D gene: TRBD1